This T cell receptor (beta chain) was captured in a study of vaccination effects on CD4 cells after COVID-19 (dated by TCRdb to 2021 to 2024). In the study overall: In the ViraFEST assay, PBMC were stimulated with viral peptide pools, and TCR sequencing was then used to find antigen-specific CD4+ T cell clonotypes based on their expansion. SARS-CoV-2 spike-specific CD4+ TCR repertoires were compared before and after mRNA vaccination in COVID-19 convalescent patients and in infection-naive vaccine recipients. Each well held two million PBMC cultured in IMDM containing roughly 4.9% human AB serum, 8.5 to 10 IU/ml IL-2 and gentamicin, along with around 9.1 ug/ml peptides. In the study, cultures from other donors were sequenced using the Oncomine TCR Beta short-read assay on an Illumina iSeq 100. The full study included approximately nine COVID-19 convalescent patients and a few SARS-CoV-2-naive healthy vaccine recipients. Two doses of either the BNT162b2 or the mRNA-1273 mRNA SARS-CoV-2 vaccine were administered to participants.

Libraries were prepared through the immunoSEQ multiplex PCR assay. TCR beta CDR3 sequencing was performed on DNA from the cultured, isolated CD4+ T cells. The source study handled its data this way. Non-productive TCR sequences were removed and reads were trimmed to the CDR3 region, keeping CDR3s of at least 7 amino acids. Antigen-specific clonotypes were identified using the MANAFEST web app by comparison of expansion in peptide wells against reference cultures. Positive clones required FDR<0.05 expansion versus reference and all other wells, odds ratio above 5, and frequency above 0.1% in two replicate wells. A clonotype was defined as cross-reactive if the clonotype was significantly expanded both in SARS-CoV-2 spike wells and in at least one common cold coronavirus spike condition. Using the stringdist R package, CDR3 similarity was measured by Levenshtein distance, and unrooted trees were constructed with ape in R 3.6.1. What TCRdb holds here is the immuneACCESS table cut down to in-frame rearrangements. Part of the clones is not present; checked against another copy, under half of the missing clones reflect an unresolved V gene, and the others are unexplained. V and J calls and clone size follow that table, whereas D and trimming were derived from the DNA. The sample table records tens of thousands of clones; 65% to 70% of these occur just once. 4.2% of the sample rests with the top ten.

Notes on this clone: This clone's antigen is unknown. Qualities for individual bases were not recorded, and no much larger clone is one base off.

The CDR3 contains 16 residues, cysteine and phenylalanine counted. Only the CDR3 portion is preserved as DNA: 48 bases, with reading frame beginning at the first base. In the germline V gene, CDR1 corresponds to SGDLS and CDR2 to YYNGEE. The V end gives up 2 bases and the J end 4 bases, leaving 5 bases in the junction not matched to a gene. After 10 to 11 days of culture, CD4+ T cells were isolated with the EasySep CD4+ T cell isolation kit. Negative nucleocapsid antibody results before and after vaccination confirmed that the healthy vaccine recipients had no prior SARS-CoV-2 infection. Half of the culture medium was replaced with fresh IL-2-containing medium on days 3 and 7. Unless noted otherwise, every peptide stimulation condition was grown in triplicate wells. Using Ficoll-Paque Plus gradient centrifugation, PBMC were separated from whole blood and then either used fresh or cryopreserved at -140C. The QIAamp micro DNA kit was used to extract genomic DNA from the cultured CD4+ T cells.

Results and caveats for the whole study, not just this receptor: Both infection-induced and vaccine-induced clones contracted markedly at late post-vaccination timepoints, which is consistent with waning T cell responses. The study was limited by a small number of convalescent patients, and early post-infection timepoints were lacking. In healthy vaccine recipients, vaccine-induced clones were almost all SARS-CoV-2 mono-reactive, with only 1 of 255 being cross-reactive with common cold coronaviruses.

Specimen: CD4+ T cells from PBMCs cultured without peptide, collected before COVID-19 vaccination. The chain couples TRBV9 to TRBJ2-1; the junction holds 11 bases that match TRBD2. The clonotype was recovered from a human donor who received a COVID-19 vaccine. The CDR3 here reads CASSVGLAGTYNEQFF. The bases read TGTGCCAGCAGCGTCGGACTAGCGGGTACGTACAATGAGCAGTTCTTC.